A single sample is the source of the 25 T cell receptor beta chains below, sequenced in a study of blood T cell repertoires in COVID-19. Profiled with immunoSEQ multiplex PCR; TCRdb holds only in-frame clones, not every one. This table holds around 340,000 clones, 86% found once. What was sequenced was PBMCs or T cells enriched from blood (not recorded which). These receptors originate from a woman in her thirties or forties with acute COVID-19.

The table lists this clone with a few counts. This chain uses TRBV4-2 with TRBJ1-5; D unresolved. CDR1 is LGHNA and CDR2 is YNFKEQ in the germline V gene. CDR3 length equals 13 residues. V was cut by 4 bases and J by 5 bases, with 9 bases left in between. The CDR3 sequence is CASSLGRDQPQHF. The CDR3 DNA reads as TGTGCCAGCAGCCTAGGGAGAGATCAGCCCCAGCATTTT.

The CDR3 nucleotides read TGTGCCAGCAGTTACAGGGGGCGAAACTATGGCTACACCTTC. It specifies CASSYRGRNYGYTF. The rearrangement uses TRBV6-5 and TRBJ1-2; 7 bases are shared with TRBD1. Germline V gene sequence: CDR1 MNHEY, CDR2 SVGAGI. The CDR3 runs to 14 residues. V trimming: 2 bases; J trimming: 2 bases; junction bases outside the gene matches: 2.

This chain links TRBV19 with TRBJ2-1, with D unclear. CDR3 size: 14 residues. Trimming shortened V by 4 bases and J by 1 base, and 8 bases separated the two germline ends. Germline V gene sequence: CDR1 LNHDA, CDR2 SQIVND (reference sequence). Here the CDR3 DNA reads TGTGCCAGTAGTAGCTTTAGATCCTACAATGAGCAGTTCTTC. It is translated as CASSSFRSYNEQFF.

The rearrangement links TRBV19 to TRBJ2-6; TRBD1 is a possible D gene (7 bases). The V gene lost 8 bases and the J gene lost 4 bases, with 21 bases spanning the gap. The CDR3 covers 17 residues. The germline gives CDR1 LNHDA, CDR2 SQIVND (reference sequence). The DNA for the CDR3 is TGTGCCAGTGGCCCAGGGGGGATTTTGGGAGGGGCCAACGTCCTGACTTTC. This encodes CASGPGGILGGANVLTF.

This clone was observed a single time. The chain carries TRBV10-3 and TRBJ2-3; a weak D match, TRBD1 (6 bases). This CDR3 comprises 14 residues. Germline CDR1 reads ENHRY; CDR2 reads SYGVKD. Trimming cost V 5 bases and J 2 bases, with 11 bases left between them. The CDR3 DNA is TGTGCCATCAGTTCAAGGACAGCCACAGATACGCAGTATTTT. This translates into CAISSRTATDTQYF.

The chain recombines TRBV6-2 or TRBV6-3 with TRBJ2-1, with D hard to call. V lost 6 bases to trimming and J lost 10 bases, with 10 bases between them. CDR1 is MNHEY and CDR2 is SVGEGT in the germline V gene. The CDR3 has 11 residues. This CDR3 reads CASSQIGEQFF. The CDR3 DNA sequence: TGTGCCAGCAGCCAGATTGGCGAGCAGTTCTTC.

This clone was counted only a few times. The rearrangement links TRBV5-1 to TRBJ1-5, with D unclear. Germline assignment: CDR1 SGHRS and CDR2 YFSETQ. The CDR3 runs 15 residues. Trimming cost V 1 base and J 0 bases, with 8 bases left between them. The CDR3 is CASSLIGDSNQPQHF. Here the CDR3 DNA reads TGCGCCAGCAGCTTGATAGGAGATAGCAATCAGCCCCAGCATTTT.

V usage is TRBV4-3 and J usage is TRBJ2-7; D uncertain. The V gene lost 4 bases and the J gene lost 4 bases, with 11 bases spanning the gap. Germline CDR1 is LGHNA and CDR2 is YSLEER. The CDR3 runs to 13 residues. The chain's CDR3 is CASSLSTGYEQYF. In DNA form, the CDR3 reads TGCGCCAGCAGCCTCTCGACGGGTTACGAGCAGTACTTC.

The chain employs TRBV11-2 and TRBJ1-6; D not certain. CDR3 length: 12 amino acids. V was clipped by 3 bases and J by 7 bases, with 4 bases between them. CDR1 and CDR2 from the germline V gene are SGHAT and FQNNGV. The CDR3 protein is CASSLANSPLHF. In DNA form, the CDR3 reads TGTGCCAGCAGCTTGGCAAATTCACCCCTCCACTTT.

The rearrangement links TRBV2 to TRBJ2-2, with TRBD2 as a possible D gene (6 bases). Germline-derived CDR1 and CDR2 are SNHLY and FYNNEI. The CDR3 loop spans 14 amino acids. V was shortened by 5 bases and J by 4 bases, with 11 bases between the two germline ends. The CDR3 nucleotides are TGTGCCAGCAGTAAGGACTACTCCACCGGGGAGCTGTTTTTT. It translates to CASSKDYSTGELFF.

The chain employs TRBV6-6 and TRBJ1-4, with a possible D match to TRBD1 (6 bases). V dropped 7 bases and J dropped 4 bases, with 13 bases sitting between them. The CDR3 runs 14 residues. Germline V gene sequence: CDR1 MNHNY, CDR2 SVGAGI (reference sequence). The DNA for the CDR3 is TGTGCCAGCACCCAGGGGTTGGGTAATGAAAAACTGTTTTTT. Translation: CASTQGLGNEKLFF.

The chain recombines TRBV27 with TRBJ2-5, with 8 nucleotides matching TRBD1. Germline values: CDR1 MNHEY, CDR2 SMNVEV (reference sequence). The CDR3 sequence is 16 residues long. V was pared by 5 bases and J by 5 bases, with 13 bases of the junction left unmatched. Here the CDR3 reads CASSPSPTGGGETQYF. The CDR3 nucleotides read TGTGCCAGCAGTCCTTCCCCCACAGGGGGTGGCGAGACCCAGTACTTC.

This clone has a handful of counts. The rearrangement links TRBV6-5 to TRBJ1-2; D not certain. The CDR3 runs 14 residues. V lost 0 bases, J lost 0 bases, and 5 bases lay in between. Germline V gene sequence: CDR1 MNHEY, CDR2 SVGAGI. The CDR3 protein is CASSYSLTNYGYTF. In nucleotides, the CDR3 is TGTGCCAGCAGTTACTCTCTTACTAACTATGGCTACACCTTC.

The chain uses TRBV5-4 and TRBJ2-3, with TRBD2 identical over 8 bases. Unmatched junction bases numbered 22, after V lost 2 bases and J lost 5 bases. Germline-derived CDR1 and CDR2 are SGHNT and YYREEE (reference sequence). The CDR3 is 20 residues long. The CDR3 DNA reads TGTGCCAGCAGCTTTGGGATCGGTCCCTCCCGACTAGCGAGGGGAGATACGCAGTATTTT. Amino acids: CASSFGIGPSRLARGDTQYF.

The rearrangement uses TRBV19 and TRBJ1-2; TRBD1 matches at 9 bases. The CDR3 length is 17 residues. J was trimmed by 6 bases and V by 1 base; bases with no gene match: 12. Looked up from germline, CDR1 is LNHDA and CDR2 is SQIVND (reference sequence). CDR3 amino acids: CASSIATYRGPTHGYTF. CDR3 sequence (DNA): TGTGCCAGTAGTATAGCCACCTACAGGGGGCCCACCCATGGCTACACCTTC.

The gene calls are TRBV18 and TRBJ1-4; possibly TRBD1 for D (5 bases). Trimming pared 2 bases from V and 3 bases from J, leaving 7 bases between. The CDR3 is 14 residues long. Germline V gene sequence: CDR1 KGHSH, CDR2 LQKENI. CDR3 sequence (DNA): TGTGCCAGCTCACCAGAAGGGGCTAATGAAAAACTGTTTTTT. Protein product: CASSPEGANEKLFF.

The V call is TRBV4-2, the J call TRBJ2-7; D gene unclear. This CDR3 contains 16 residues. CDR1 is LGHNA and CDR2 is YNFKEQ in the germline V gene. V dropped 0 bases and J dropped 2 bases, with 14 bases sitting between them. Here the CDR3 DNA reads TGTGCCAGCAGCCAAGATTTAGGCGGCATAGCCTACGAGCAGTACTTC. Residues: CASSQDLGGIAYEQYF.

This chain links TRBV5-1 with TRBJ2-2, with 8 nucleotides matching TRBD2. Germline CDR1 reads SGHRS; CDR2 reads YFSETQ. This CDR3 spans 15 amino acids. The trim removed 1 base at V and 3 bases at J, leaving 2 bases unmatched. CDR3 in amino acids: CASSLLAGDTGELFF. CDR3 coding DNA: TGCGCCAGCAGCTTGCTAGCGGGTGACACCGGGGAGCTGTTTTTT.

The rearrangement links TRBV6-5 to TRBJ2-3, with 12 positions matching TRBD2. The CDR3 consists of 16 residues. Per germline, CDR1 MNHEY and CDR2 SVGAGI. Trimming took 2 bases from V and 6 from J; bases not matched to a gene: 6. In DNA form, the CDR3 reads TGTGCCAGCAGTTACGGACTGACTAGCGGGAGTGATACGCAGTATTTT. This codes for CASSYGLTSGSDTQYF.

The chain has TRBV10-3 and TRBJ2-7, with TRBD1 matching over 8 bases. The CDR3 has 16 amino acids. Germline V gene lookup returns CDR1 ENHRY and CDR2 SYGVKD. The ends lost 3 bases at V and 2 bases at J; junction bases unmatched: 9. For the CDR3, the DNA is TGTGCCATCAGTGACCGGACAGGGAAGGGAACCTACGAGCAGTACTTC. Translating it yields CAISDRTGKGTYEQYF.

V gene TRBV6-5 combines with J gene TRBJ2-1, with 12 bases that match TRBD1. V gave up 5 bases and J gave up 10 bases; unmatched junction bases: 9. The CDR3 is 15 amino acids. Germline V gene lookup returns CDR1 MNHEY and CDR2 SVGAGI. CDR3 coding DNA: TGTGCCAGCAGTCCCCGGGACAGGGGGCTAGGAGAGCAGTTCTTC. Residues: CASSPRDRGLGEQFF.

Note on this clone: This sample includes further DNA sequences coding for the same CDR3. The chain couples TRBV20-1 to TRBJ2-7, with 7 bases that match TRBD1. The CDR3 has 11 residues. Per germline, CDR1 DFQATT and CDR2 SNEGSKA (reference sequence). Germline trimming cut 6 bases from V and 3 bases from J; bases unmatched to any gene: 2. The CDR3 coding sequence is TGCAGTGCCCGACAGGGCTACGAGCAGTACTTC. Amino acids: CSARQGYEQYF.

This clone was counted a single time. The chain combines TRBV4-1 with TRBJ2-1; D uncertain. Germline CDR1 reads MGHRA; CDR2 reads YSYEKL. The CDR3 has 15 residues. V dropped 2 bases and J dropped 6 bases, with 14 bases sitting between them. DNA of the CDR3: TGCGCCAGCAGCCAATCTAGTCCCCTTAGCAATGAGCAGTTCTTC. Its protein is CASSQSSPLSNEQFF.

V and J are TRBV19 and TRBJ1-2; 8 nucleotides align to TRBD1. V shed 6 bases, J shed 4 bases, and the junction held 16 bases outside the gene matches. The CDR3 contains 17 residues. Per the germline V gene, CDR1 is LNHDA and CDR2 is SQIVND (reference sequence). The CDR3 DNA is TGTGCCAGTAGGATAAGGGCTCGGACAGGGACGAGCTATGGCTACACCTTC. This translates into CASRIRARTGTSYGYTF. Full variable domain (rest looked up from reference TRBV19 and TRBJ1-2): DGGITQSPKYLFRKEGQNVTLSCEQNLNHDAMYWYRQDPGQGLRLIYYSQIVNDFQKGDIAEGYSVSREKKESFPLTVTSAQKNPTAFYLCASRIRARTGTSYGYTFGSGTRLTVV.

V usage is TRBV4-2 and J usage is TRBJ1-3; D is unresolved. The CDR3 is made up of 16 amino acids. V lost 0 bases to trimming and J lost 0 bases, with 9 bases between them. CDR1 LGHNA and CDR2 YNFKEQ come from the germline V gene. Here the CDR3 DNA reads TGTGCCAGCAGCCAAGAGTTGTGGAGCTCTGGAAACACCATATATTTT. This gives the protein CASSQELWSSGNTIYF.